The 31 T cell receptor beta chains presented below share a single source sample, sequenced in a study of cytomegalovirus exposure and HLA in healthy donors listed by TCRdb under 2017. The method was the immunoSEQ multiplex PCR assay. For the multiplex PCR, a mixture combining 60 forward primers for TCR Vbeta segments and 13 reverse primers for TCR Jbeta segments was used. Held by TCRdb, this immuneACCESS table contains in-frame sequences only and omits some clones. Under half of the omission traces to an unresolved V gene where checked; the cause of the rest is unknown. The sample profile shows 100,000 to 150,000 clones; 70% to 85% of them were found once. The ten largest clones add up to 2.7% of the sample. The specimen was PBMCs. The receptors originated from a man aged 45-65 years in good health and CMV-seronegative.

J is TRBJ2-7 and V is TRBV18; TRBD1 matches at 11 bases. With V trimmed by 3 bases and J by 1 base, 2 bases remained unmatched. Germline V CDR1 and CDR2: KGHSH, LQKENI. CDR3 size: 15 residues. For the CDR3, the DNA is TGTGCCAGCTCACCTGGACAGGGGGCTTCCTACGAGCAGTACTTC. Its protein product is CASSPGQGASYEQYF.

The genes are TRBV30 and TRBJ1-5; D call uncertain. In germline, CDR1 is GTSNPN, CDR2 SVGIG (reference sequence). CDR3 length: 16 amino acids. V was clipped by 2 bases and J by 4 bases, with 18 bases between them. CDR3 amino acids: CAWSPLTWSGNQPQHF. The CDR3 nucleotides read TGTGCCTGGAGTCCCTTAACATGGTCAGGAAATCAGCCCCAGCATTTT.

The rearrangement uses TRBV2 and TRBJ2-7; D is undetermined. CDR3 length: 10 amino acids. The germline gives CDR1 SNHLY, CDR2 FYNNEI. V was shortened by 5 bases and J by 7 bases, with 6 bases between the two germline ends. The CDR3 DNA sequence: TGTGCCAGCAGTAACCGGGAGCAGTACTTC. It encodes CASSNREQYF.

V is TRBV7-6 and J is TRBJ2-4, with a possible D match to TRBD2 (6 bases). The CDR3 totals 19 residues. CDR1 is SGHVS, CDR2 FNYEAQ, per germline. V shed 4 bases and J shed 0 bases, with 22 bases lying between them. CDR3 amino acids: CASSSIDLEGPLAKNIQYF. Here the CDR3 DNA reads TGTGCCAGCAGCTCCATCGATCTGGAGGGGCCACTAGCCAAAAACATTCAGTACTTC.

J is TRBJ1-2 and V is TRBV19; D not resolved. The germline gives CDR1 LNHDA, CDR2 SQIVND (reference sequence). The CDR3 is made up of 16 amino acids. Trimming shortened V by 4 bases and J by 5 bases, and 20 bases separated the two germline ends. The CDR3 protein is CASSTDPSRRVYGYTF. CDR3 sequence (DNA): TGTGCCAGTAGTACCGATCCGAGTCGCCGGGTGTATGGCTACACCTTC.

V usage is TRBV5-6 and J usage is TRBJ1-1, with TRBD1 as a possible D gene (5 bases). V was shortened by 4 bases and J by 1 base, with 14 bases between the two germline ends. Germline V gene sequence: CDR1 SGHDT, CDR2 YYEEEE. The CDR3 runs to 15 residues. CDR3 loop: CASSPRGGTNTEAFF. CDR3 DNA sequence: TGTGCCAGCAGCCCCCGGGGGGGGACGAACACTGAAGCTTTCTTT.

The rearrangement joins TRBV21-1 to TRBJ1-3; the table gives TRBD1 as D, unverified against the DNA. TRBV21-1 is classified as a pseudogene. CDR3 length: 15 residues. The CDR3 region is CASSKVYRPGNTIYF. CDR3 nucleotide sequence: TGTGCCAGCAGCAAAGTATACAGACCTGGAAACACCATATATTTT.

V is TRBV5-1 and J is TRBJ1-6; D is perhaps TRBD1 (6 bases). Germline V gene sequence: CDR1 SGHRS, CDR2 YFSETQ. V was shortened by 0 bases and J by 8 bases, with 12 bases between the two germline ends. This CDR3 region has 15 residues. The CDR3 region has the DNA TGCGCCAGCAGCTTGGAACAGGGACCAGATTCACCCCTCCACTTT. It codes for CASSLEQGPDSPLHF.

This sequence joins TRBV18 and TRBJ1-1; 7 nucleotides align to TRBD1. Germline V gene lookup returns CDR1 KGHSH and CDR2 LQKENI. The CDR3 is 13 amino acids. V lost 6 bases, J lost 1 base, and 2 bases stayed unmatched. This chain's CDR3 is CASSKGANTEAFF. Written as DNA, the CDR3 is TGTGCCAGCTCGAAGGGGGCGAACACTGAAGCTTTCTTT.

The chain joins TRBV18 to TRBJ1-4; D ambiguous. The V end was cut by 3 bases, the J end by 6 bases, with 8 bases between. CDR1 is KGHSH and CDR2 is LQKENI in the germline V gene. The CDR3 covers 13 residues. For the CDR3, the DNA is TGTGCCAGCTCACCTTTTGAGGATGAAAAACTGTTTTTT. It is translated as CASSPFEDEKLFF.

The chain couples TRBV11-2 to TRBJ1-1; 11 nucleotides match TRBD1. CDR3 size: 17 residues. Germline loops: CDR1 SGHAT, CDR2 FQNNGV. With 4 bases clipped from V and 6 bases from J, the junction kept 13 bases outside the gene matches. This CDR3 is CASSSRRGQGVRPEAFF. In DNA form, the CDR3 reads TGTGCCAGCAGCTCACGGAGGGGACAGGGGGTCCGTCCTGAAGCTTTCTTT.

The V and J genes are TRBV7-2 and TRBJ2-6; 11 bases match TRBD2. Germline V gene lookup returns CDR1 SGHTA and CDR2 FQGNSA. V shed 7 bases and J 4 bases; nucleotides not matched to a gene: 9. The CDR3 totals 17 residues. The DNA for the CDR3 is TGTGCCAGCACCCTACTAGCGGGGGAGTGGGGGGCCAACGTCCTGACTTTC. Protein sequence: CASTLLAGEWGANVLTF.

In this sample, this clone turned up a few times. The chain employs TRBV10-2 and TRBJ1-2; TRBD1 aligns across 9 bases. Germline CDR1 reads WSHSY; CDR2 reads SAAADI. V was clipped by 6 bases and J by 7 bases; unmatched bases: 12. CDR3 size: 15 residues. The CDR3 protein is CASRNPGQGISGYTF. The CDR3 bases are TGCGCCAGCAGAAATCCGGGACAGGGAATCTCTGGCTACACCTTC.

The CDR3 protein is CAIKDRSNSYNSPLHF. In DNA form, the CDR3 reads TGTGCCATAAAAGACAGGTCTAACTCCTATAATTCACCCCTCCACTTT. The V call is TRBV2, the J call TRBJ1-6; D may be TRBD1 (6 bases). This CDR3 comprises 16 residues. Germline assignment: CDR1 SNHLY and CDR2 FYNNEI. Trimming shortened V by 10 bases and J by 0 bases, and 16 bases separated the two germline ends. The complete variable domain, with remaining parts taken from reference TRBV2 and TRBJ1-6, reads EPEVTQTPSHQVTQMGQEVILRCVPISNHLYFYWYRQILGQKVEFLVSFYNNEISEKSEIFDDQFSVERPDGSNFTLKIRSTKLEDSAMYFCAIKDRSNSYNSPLHFGNGTRLTVT.

The chain recombines TRBV7-2 with TRBJ2-6; D may be TRBD1 (7 bases). Per germline, CDR1 SGHTA and CDR2 FQGNSA. This CDR3 is 18 amino acids long. V lost 5 bases, J lost 0 bases, and 17 bases lay in between. CDR3 sequence reads: CASSPRGTQTSGANVLTF. As DNA, the CDR3 is TGTGCCAGCAGCCCCAGGGGGACTCAAACCTCTGGGGCCAACGTCCTGACTTTC.

V usage is TRBV7-9 and J usage is TRBJ1-2, with 9 positions matching TRBD1. The CDR3 spans 13 residues. Germline CDR1 and CDR2: SEHNR and FQNEAQ (reference sequence). The ends lost 5 bases at V and 4 bases at J; junction bases unmatched: 2. CDR3 nucleotide sequence: TGTGCCAGCAGCGCGGGACAGGGCTATGGCTACACCTTC. It codes for CASSAGQGYGYTF.

The V call is TRBV5-1, the J call TRBJ2-7, with 13 bases lining up with TRBD2. CDR3 length: 18 residues. V was clipped by 4 bases and J by 6 bases; unmatched bases: 16. The germline CDR1 and CDR2 sequences are SGHRS and YFSETQ. The CDR3 DNA follows: TGCGCCAGCAGCCCTTTCGGGACTAGCGGGGCGTCGTATGGCGAGCAGTACTTC. Encoded protein: CASSPFGTSGASYGEQYF.

The chain links TRBV7-6 to TRBJ2-7; tentative D call: TRBD1 (5 bases). Germline values: CDR1 SGHVS, CDR2 FNYEAQ. Between the trimmed V and J ends, which lost 5 bases and 6 bases, there was a span of 14 bases. The CDR3 runs to 13 residues. The CDR3 region is CASSVGRDSEQYF. The CDR3 region has the DNA TGTGCCAGCAGCGTAGGCCGTGACAGCGAGCAGTACTTC. Full variable domain (rest looked up from reference TRBV7-6 and TRBJ2-7): GAGVSQSPRYKVTKRGQDVALRCDPISGHVSLYWYRQALGQGPEFLTYFNYEAQQDKSGLPNDRFSAERPEGSISTLTIQRTEQRDSAMYRCASSVGRDSEQYFGPGTRLTVT.

This chain links TRBV14 with TRBJ1-1; possibly TRBD1 for D (6 bases). Germline lookup yields CDR1 SGHDN and CDR2 FVKESK. This CDR3 has 13 amino acids. Trimming left V 8 bases short and J 6 bases short, with 16 bases between. CDR3 sequence: CASGRERGSEAFF. The DNA of the CDR3 is TGTGCCAGCGGCCGGGAGAGGGGGTCTGAAGCTTTCTTT.

The chain joins TRBV4-2 to TRBJ2-5; 7 bases match TRBD2. Germline V gives CDR1 LGHNA, CDR2 YNFKEQ. The CDR3 consists of 13 residues. The V gene end was trimmed by 5 bases and the J gene end by 4 bases; junction bases not matched to a gene: 4. The CDR3 bases are TGTGCCAGCAGCTCGCGGGGGAGAGAGACCCAGTACTTC. Translated, it gives CASSSRGRETQYF.

In this sample, this clone turned up once. The chain recombines TRBV7-9 with TRBJ1-5, with a tentative D call TRBD1 (6 bases). This CDR3 spans 14 amino acids. V shed 1 base and J shed 2 bases, with 6 bases lying between them. From germline, CDR1 is SEHNR and CDR2 FQNEAQ (reference sequence). Written as DNA, the CDR3 is TGTGCCAGCAGCTTAGGGGGGCGCAATCAGCCCCAGCATTTT. Protein product: CASSLGGRNQPQHF.

V usage is TRBV5-5 and J usage is TRBJ2-6; 9 bases align to TRBD1. Germline CDR1 SGHKS, CDR2 YYEKEE (reference sequence). V gave up 3 bases and J gave up 0 bases; unmatched junction bases: 7. The length of the CDR3 is 18 residues. The CDR3 sequence: CASSSPGTGLSGANVLTF. The CDR3 nucleotides are TGTGCCAGCAGCTCGCCCGGGACAGGGCTCTCTGGGGCCAACGTCCTGACTTTC.

This chain joins TRBV4-1 and TRBJ2-7; 10 positions match TRBD2. V dropped 3 bases and J dropped 6; count of bases not matched to a gene: 11. The CDR3 covers 16 residues. Germline V gene lookup returns CDR1 MGHRA and CDR2 YSYEKL. For the CDR3, the DNA is TGCGCCAGCAGCCATGCTAGCGGGGGAGCCCCGAGCGAGCAGTACTTC. Translated: CASSHASGGAPSEQYF.

This clone appeared a few times. The V and J genes are TRBV5-6 and TRBJ2-1, with TRBD1 matching 8 bases. With V trimmed by 0 bases and J by 6 bases, 5 bases remained unmatched. The germline gives CDR1 SGHDT, CDR2 YYEEEE. This CDR3 has 15 amino acids. The CDR3 loop is CASSLAGQGANEQFF. The CDR3 region has the DNA TGTGCCAGCAGCTTGGCCGGACAGGGAGCCAATGAGCAGTTCTTC.

The chain combines TRBV6-6 with TRBJ1-6; possibly TRBD1 for D (5 bases). Trimming left V 8 bases short and J 9 bases short, with 20 bases between. From germline, CDR1 is MNHNY and CDR2 SVGAGI (reference sequence). This CDR3 region has 15 residues. In nucleotides, the CDR3 is TGTGCCAGCGACTGGGCTGGGGGGGTTGGTTCACCCCTCCACTTT. It encodes CASDWAGGVGSPLHF.

This sequence joins TRBV7-2 and TRBJ2-2, with 10 bases that match TRBD2. Trimming cost V 4 bases and J 1 base; bases outside gene matches: 9. The CDR3 totals 18 residues. CDR1 and CDR2 (germline): SGHTA, FQGNSA. The CDR3 region has the DNA TGTGCCAGCAGCTCCCTGGCTAGCGGGGGCCTGAACACCGGGGAGCTGTTTTTT. This gives the protein CASSSLASGGLNTGELFF.

V gene TRBV14 combines with J gene TRBJ2-2; D is perhaps TRBD2 (6 bases). This CDR3 has 13 amino acids. Germline CDR1 reads SGHDN; CDR2 reads FVKESK. With 5 bases removed from V and 7 bases from J, the gap between germline ends came to 11 bases. The CDR3 DNA sequence: TGTGCCAGCAGCGTCGGGGGTGGCGGGGAGCTGTTTTTT. Translated, it gives CASSVGGGGELFF.

CDR3 protein: CASSRVEGGTAYEQYF. DNA of the CDR3: TGTGCCAGCAGCCGGGTAGAAGGTGGGACAGCCTACGAGCAGTACTTC. The chain combines TRBV4-2 with TRBJ2-7; TRBD1 matches 7 bases. CDR3 length equals 16 residues. CDR1 LGHNA and CDR2 YNFKEQ come from the germline V gene. V was pared by 4 bases and J by 2 bases, with 11 bases of the junction left unmatched.

V gene TRBV15 combines with J gene TRBJ2-2, with D tentatively TRBD1 (7 bases). Germline CDR1 reads LNHNV; CDR2 reads YYDKDF (reference sequence). This CDR3 is 15 amino acids long. V was clipped by 8 bases and J by 2 bases, with 15 bases between them. The CDR3 DNA sequence: TGTGCCACCCACAGGGGTAGCGGAAACACCGGGGAGCTGTTTTTT. This sequence encodes CATHRGSGNTGELFF.

This chain uses TRBV19 with TRBJ2-5; tentative D call: TRBD1 (6 bases). Looked up from germline, CDR1 is LNHDA and CDR2 is SQIVND (reference sequence). V was trimmed by 6 bases and J by 1 base, leaving 9 bases between them. The CDR3 contains 13 residues. In DNA, the CDR3 is TGTGCCAGTAGGAACAGGGCCCAAGAGACCCAGTACTTC. This sequence encodes CASRNRAQETQYF.

This chain connects TRBV30 to TRBJ1-1; unclear D gene. V lost 0 bases and J lost 1, with 12 bases in between. CDR1 GTSNPN and CDR2 SVGIG come from the germline V gene (reference sequence). This CDR3 has 15 amino acids. DNA of the CDR3: TGTGCCTGGAGTGTACGTAGGGAGGAGAACACTGAAGCTTTCTTT. Protein sequence: CAWSVRREENTEAFF.